This T cell receptor beta chain is from a study of blood T cell repertoires in COVID-19. Looking at the study overall: The samples span acute and convalescent COVID-19 from the United States, Italy and Spain. Sources were T cells, B-cell-depleted T cells, or PBMCs; the material itself was cDNA or gDNA.

The CDR3 spans 14 residues. V was shortened by 3 bases and J by 11 bases, with 14 bases between the two germline ends. CDR1 and CDR2 (germline): SGHAT, FQNNGV. Source study methods: Nucleated cell counts were estimated from reference gene primer amplification. Sequencing used immunoSEQ multiplex PCR; TCRdb keeps in-frame clones, though not all of them. V, J and clone size are those of that table, while D and trimming were read from the DNA. The sample lists just over 70,000 clones; over 65% were seen once. This clone has a handful of counts. The source material was peripheral blood. The receptor comes from a woman in her 70s with acute or convalescent COVID-19. V usage is TRBV11-2 and J usage is TRBJ1-6; unclear D gene. CDR3 sequence reads: CASSLKEGRTPLHF. The CDR3 nucleotides are TGTGCCAGCAGCTTGAAAGAGGGTAGGACACCCCTCCACTTT.